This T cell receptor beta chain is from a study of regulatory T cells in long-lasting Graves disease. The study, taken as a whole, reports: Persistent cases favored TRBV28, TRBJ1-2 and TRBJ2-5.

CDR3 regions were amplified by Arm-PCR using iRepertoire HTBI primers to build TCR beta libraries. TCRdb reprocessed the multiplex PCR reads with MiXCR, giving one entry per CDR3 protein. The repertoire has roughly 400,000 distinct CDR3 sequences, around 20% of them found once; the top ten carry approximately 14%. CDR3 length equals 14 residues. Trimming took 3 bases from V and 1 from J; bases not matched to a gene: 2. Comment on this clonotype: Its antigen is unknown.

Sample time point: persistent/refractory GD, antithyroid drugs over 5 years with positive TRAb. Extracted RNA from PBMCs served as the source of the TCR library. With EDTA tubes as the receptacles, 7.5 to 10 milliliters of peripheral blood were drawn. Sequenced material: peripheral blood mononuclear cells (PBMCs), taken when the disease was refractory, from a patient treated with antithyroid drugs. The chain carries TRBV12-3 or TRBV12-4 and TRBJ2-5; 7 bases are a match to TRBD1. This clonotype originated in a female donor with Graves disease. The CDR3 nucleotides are TGTGCCAGCAGTTTGTGGACAGGCCAAGAGACCCAGTACTTC. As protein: CASSLWTGQETQYF.